The 3 T cell receptor beta chains in this list originate from one sample, sequenced in a study of blood T cell repertoires in COVID-19. Using immunoSEQ multiplex PCR, the repertoire was profiled, and TCRdb retains in-frame clones only, with some absent. The sample lists 150,000 to 200,000 clones, 87% occurring once. Source material: PBMCs or T cells enriched from blood (not recorded which). These receptors all stem from a human donor with acute COVID-19. The donor label of this sample is uncertain.

The chain has TRBV12-3 or TRBV12-4 and TRBJ1-1; a weak D match, TRBD1 (5 bases). V was shortened by 1 base and J by 7 bases, with 7 bases between the two germline ends. The CDR3 runs 12 residues. The chain's CDR3 is CASSLGGDEAFF. The CDR3 DNA follows: TGTGCCAGCAGTTTAGGGGGGGATGAAGCTTTCTTT.

The chain couples TRBV7-9 to TRBJ1-1, with D hard to call. The V end lost 2 bases, the J end lost 1 base, and 14 bases lay between the germline ends. The CDR3 runs 16 residues. The germline V gene encodes CDR1 SEHNR and CDR2 FQNEAQ (reference sequence). CDR3 amino acids: CASSLLGGNRNTEAFF. DNA for the CDR3: TGTGCCAGCAGCTTACTAGGCGGAAATCGGAACACTGAAGCTTTCTTT.

V and J are TRBV5-1 and TRBJ1-2; tentative D call: TRBD1 (6 bases). V lost 1 base, J lost 8 bases, and 18 bases lay in between. Germline V CDR1 and CDR2: SGHRS, YFSETQ. The CDR3 runs to 15 residues. The CDR3 loop is CASSLSRGALEGYTF. CDR3 DNA sequence: TGCGCCAGCAGCTTGTCCCGGGGGGCCCTGGAGGGCTACACCTTC. Full variable domain (remainder filled in from reference TRBV5-1 and TRBJ1-2): KAGVTQTPRYLIKTRGQQVTLSCSPISGHRSVSWYQQTPGQGLQFLFEYFSETQRNKGNFPGRFSGRQFSNSRSEMNVSTLELGDSALYLCASSLSRGALEGYTFGSGTRLTVV.